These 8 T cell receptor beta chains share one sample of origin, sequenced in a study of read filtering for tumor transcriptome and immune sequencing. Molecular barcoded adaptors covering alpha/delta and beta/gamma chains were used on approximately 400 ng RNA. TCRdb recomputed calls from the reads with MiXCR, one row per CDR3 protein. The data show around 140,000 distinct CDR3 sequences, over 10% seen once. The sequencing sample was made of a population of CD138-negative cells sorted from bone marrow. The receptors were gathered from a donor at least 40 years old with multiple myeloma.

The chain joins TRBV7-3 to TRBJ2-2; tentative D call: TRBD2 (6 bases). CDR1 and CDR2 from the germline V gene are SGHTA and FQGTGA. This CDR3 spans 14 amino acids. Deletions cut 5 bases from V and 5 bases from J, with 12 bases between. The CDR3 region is CASSVGGETGELFF. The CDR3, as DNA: TGTGCCAGCAGCGTAGGAGGGGAAACCGGGGAGCTGTTTTTT.

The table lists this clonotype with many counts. In nucleotides, the CDR3 is TGTGCCAGCAGCCGCTCACCAGGGTTGGAGGAGCAGTACTTC. It codes for CASSRSPGLEEQYF. The chain uses TRBV7-2 and TRBJ2-7; D might be TRBD1 (5 bases). V lost 5 bases to trimming and J lost 7 bases, with 18 bases between them. CDR3 length: 14 residues. The germline V gene encodes CDR1 SGHTA and CDR2 FQGNSA.

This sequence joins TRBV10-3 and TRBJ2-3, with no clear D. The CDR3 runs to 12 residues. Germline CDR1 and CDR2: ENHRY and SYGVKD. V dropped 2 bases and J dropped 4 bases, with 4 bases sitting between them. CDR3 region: CAISEDSDTQYF. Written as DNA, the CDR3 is TGTGCCATCAGTGAGGATTCAGATACGCAGTATTTT.

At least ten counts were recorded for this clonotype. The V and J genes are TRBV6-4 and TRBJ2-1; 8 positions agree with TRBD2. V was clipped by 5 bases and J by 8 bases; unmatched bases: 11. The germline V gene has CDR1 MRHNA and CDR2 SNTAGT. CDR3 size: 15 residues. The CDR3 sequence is CASSISGTAGHEQFF. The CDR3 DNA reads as TGTGCCAGCAGTATTAGCGGGACCGCAGGGCATGAGCAGTTCTTC.

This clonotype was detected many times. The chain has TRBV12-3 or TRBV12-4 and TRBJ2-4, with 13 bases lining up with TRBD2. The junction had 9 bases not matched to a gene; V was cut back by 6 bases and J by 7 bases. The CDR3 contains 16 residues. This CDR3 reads CASSLTGLAGSNIQYF. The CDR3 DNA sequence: TGTGCCAGCAGCCTCACGGGACTAGCGGGAAGCAACATTCAGTACTTC.

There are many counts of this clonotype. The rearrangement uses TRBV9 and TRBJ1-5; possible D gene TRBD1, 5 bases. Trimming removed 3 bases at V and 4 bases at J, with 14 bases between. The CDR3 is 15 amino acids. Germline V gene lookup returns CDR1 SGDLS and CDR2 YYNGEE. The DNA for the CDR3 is TGTGCCAGCAGCGCTCATGGGGCGGGGAATCAGCCCCAGCATTTT. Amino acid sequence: CASSAHGAGNQPQHF.

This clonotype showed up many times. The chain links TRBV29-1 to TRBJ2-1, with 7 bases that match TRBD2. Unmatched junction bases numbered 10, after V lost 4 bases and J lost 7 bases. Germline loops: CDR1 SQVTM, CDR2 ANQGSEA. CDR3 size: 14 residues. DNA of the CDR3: TGCAGCGTTGTGTCGGGCGGGAGCGGGAATGAGCAGTTCTTC. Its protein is CSVVSGGSGNEQFF.

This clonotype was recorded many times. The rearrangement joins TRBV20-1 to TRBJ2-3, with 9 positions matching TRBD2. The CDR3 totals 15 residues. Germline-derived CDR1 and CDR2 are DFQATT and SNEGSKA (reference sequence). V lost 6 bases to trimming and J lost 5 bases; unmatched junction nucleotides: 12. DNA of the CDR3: TGCAGTGCCCTGAGTCGGGTAGCGGGAGAAGATACGCAGTATTTT. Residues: CSALSRVAGEDTQYF.